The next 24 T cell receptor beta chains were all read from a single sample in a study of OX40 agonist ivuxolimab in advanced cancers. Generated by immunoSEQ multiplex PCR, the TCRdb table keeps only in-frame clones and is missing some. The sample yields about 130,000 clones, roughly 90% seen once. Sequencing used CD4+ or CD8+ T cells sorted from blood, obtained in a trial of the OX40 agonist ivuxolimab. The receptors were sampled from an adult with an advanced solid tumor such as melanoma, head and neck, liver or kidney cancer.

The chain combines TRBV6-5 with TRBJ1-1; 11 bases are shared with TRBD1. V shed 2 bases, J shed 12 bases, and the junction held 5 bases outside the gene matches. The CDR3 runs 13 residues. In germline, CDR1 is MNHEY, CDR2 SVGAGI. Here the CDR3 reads CASSYPGQGVSFF. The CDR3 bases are TGTGCCAGCAGTTACCCGGGACAGGGGGTTTCTTTCTTT.

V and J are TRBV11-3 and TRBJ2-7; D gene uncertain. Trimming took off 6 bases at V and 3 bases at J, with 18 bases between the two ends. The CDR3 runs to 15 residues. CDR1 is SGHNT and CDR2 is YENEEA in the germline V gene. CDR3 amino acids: CASSKTLRAYYEQYF. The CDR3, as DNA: TGTGCCAGCAGTAAGACCCTTCGAGCCTACTACGAGCAGTACTTC.

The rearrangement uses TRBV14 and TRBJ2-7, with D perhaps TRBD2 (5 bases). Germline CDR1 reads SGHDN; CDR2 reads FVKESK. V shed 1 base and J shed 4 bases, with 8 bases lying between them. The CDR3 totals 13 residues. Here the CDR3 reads CASSQGRGYEQYF. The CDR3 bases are TGTGCCAGCAGCCAAGGTAGAGGGTACGAGCAGTACTTC.

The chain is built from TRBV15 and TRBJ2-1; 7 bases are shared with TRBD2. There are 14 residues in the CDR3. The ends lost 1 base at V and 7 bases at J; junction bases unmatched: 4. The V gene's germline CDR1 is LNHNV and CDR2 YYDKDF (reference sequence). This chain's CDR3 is CATSRAASGNEQFF. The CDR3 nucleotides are TGTGCCACCAGCAGAGCGGCTAGCGGAAATGAGCAGTTCTTC. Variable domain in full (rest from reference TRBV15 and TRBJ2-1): DAMVIQNPRYQVTQFGKPVTLSCSQTLNHNVMYWYQQKSSQAPKLLFHYYDKDFNNEADTPDNFQSRRPNTSFCFLDIRSPGLGDTAMYLCATSRAASGNEQFFGPGTRLTVL.

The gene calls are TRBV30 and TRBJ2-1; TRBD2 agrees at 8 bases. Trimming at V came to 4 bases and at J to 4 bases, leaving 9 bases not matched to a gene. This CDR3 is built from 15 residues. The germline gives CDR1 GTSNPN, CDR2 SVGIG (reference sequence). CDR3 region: CAWTPGTSGYNEQFF. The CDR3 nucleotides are TGTGCCTGGACCCCTGGAACTAGCGGTTACAATGAGCAGTTCTTC.

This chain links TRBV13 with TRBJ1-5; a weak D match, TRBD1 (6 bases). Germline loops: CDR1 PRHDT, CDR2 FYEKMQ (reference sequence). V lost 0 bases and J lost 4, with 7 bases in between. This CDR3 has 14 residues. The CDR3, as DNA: TGTGCCAGCAGCTTAGGCCAGGGGAATCAGCCCCAGCATTTT. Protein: CASSLGQGNQPQHF. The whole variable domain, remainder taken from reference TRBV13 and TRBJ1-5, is AAGVIQSPRHLIKEKRETATLKCYPIPRHDTVYWYQQGPGQDPQFLISFYEKMQSDKGSIPDRFSAQQFSDYHSELNMSSLELGDSALYFCASSLGQGNQPQHFGDGTRLSIL.

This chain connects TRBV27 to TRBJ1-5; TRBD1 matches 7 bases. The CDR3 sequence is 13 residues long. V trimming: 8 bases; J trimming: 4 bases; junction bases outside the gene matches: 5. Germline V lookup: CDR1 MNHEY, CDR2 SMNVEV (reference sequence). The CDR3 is CASRAGGNQPQHF. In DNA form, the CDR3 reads TGTGCCAGCCGGGCAGGGGGGAATCAGCCCCAGCATTTT.

The CDR3 loop reads CASSTGQGNTGELFF. CDR3 DNA: TGTGCCAGTAGTACAGGACAGGGGAACACCGGGGAGCTGTTTTTT. The genes are TRBV19 and TRBJ2-2; 8 bases are shared with TRBD1. The CDR3 spans 15 residues. Losses at the gene ends were 4 bases for V and 1 base for J; bases not matched to a gene: 2. From germline, CDR1 is LNHDA and CDR2 SQIVND (reference sequence). Complete variable domain (other parts from reference TRBV19 and TRBJ2-2): DGGITQSPKYLFRKEGQNVTLSCEQNLNHDAMYWYRQDPGQGLRLIYYSQIVNDFQKGDIAEGYSVSREKKESFPLTVTSAQKNPTAFYLCASSTGQGNTGELFFGEGSRLTVL.

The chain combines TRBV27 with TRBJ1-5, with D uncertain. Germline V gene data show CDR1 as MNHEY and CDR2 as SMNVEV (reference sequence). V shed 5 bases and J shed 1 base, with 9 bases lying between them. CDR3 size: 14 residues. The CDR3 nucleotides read TGTGCCAGCAGTGAGGACGGGAGCAATCAGCCCCAGCATTTT. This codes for CASSEDGSNQPQHF.

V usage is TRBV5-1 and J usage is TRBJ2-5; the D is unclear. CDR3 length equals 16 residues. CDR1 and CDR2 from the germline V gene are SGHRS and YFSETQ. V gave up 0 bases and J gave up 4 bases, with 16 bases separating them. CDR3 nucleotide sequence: TGCGCCAGCAGCTTGGGTACCGGCCCCATCCGAGAGACCCAGTACTTC. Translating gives CASSLGTGPIRETQYF.

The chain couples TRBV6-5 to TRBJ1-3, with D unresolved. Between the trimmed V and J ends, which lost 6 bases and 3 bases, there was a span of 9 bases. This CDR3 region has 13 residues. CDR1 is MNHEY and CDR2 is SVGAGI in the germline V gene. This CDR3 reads CASSNPGGNTIYF. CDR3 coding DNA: TGTGCCAGCAGCAATCCGGGTGGAAACACCATATATTTT.

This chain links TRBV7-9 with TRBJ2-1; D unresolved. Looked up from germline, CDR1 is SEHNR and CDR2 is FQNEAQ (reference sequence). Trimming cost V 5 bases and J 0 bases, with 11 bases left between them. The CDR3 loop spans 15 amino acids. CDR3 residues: CASSQKGASYNEQFF. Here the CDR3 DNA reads TGTGCCAGCAGCCAAAAGGGCGCCTCCTACAATGAGCAGTTCTTC.

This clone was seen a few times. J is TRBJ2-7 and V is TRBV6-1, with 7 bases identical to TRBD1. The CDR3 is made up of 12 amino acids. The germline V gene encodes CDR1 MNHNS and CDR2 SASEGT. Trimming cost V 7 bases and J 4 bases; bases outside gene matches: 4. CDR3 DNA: TGTGCCAGCACCTGGGACAGTTACGAGCAGTACTTC. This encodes CASTWDSYEQYF.

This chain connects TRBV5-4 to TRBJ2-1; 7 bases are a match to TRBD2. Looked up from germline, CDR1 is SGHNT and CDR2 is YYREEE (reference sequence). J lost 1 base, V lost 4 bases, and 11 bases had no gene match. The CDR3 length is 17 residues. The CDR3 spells CASSQRGGGSSYNEQFF. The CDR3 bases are TGTGCCAGCAGCCAGAGGGGTGGCGGGAGTTCCTACAATGAGCAGTTCTTC.

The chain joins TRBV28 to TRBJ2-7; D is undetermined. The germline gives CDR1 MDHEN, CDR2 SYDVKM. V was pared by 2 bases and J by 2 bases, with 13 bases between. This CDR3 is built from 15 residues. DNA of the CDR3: TGTGCCAGCAGTTTAGGCAGGTCAGATACCTACGAGCAGTACTTC. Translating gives CASSLGRSDTYEQYF.

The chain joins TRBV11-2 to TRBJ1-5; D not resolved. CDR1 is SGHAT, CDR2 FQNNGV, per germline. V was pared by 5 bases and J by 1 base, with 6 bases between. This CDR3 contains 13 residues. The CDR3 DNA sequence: TGTGCCAGCAGCCCGGTCAGCAATCAGCCCCAGCATTTT. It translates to CASSPVSNQPQHF.

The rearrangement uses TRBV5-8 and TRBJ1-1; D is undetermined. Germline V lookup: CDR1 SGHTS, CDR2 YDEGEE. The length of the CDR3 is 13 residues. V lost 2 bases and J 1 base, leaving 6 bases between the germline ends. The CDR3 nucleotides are TGTGCCAGCAGCTTATACACGAACACTGAAGCTTTCTTT. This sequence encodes CASSLYTNTEAFF.

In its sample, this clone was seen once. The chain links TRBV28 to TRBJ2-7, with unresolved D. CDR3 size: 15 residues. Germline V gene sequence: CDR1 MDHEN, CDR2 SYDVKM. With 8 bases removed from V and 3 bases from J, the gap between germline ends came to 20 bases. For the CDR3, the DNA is TGTGCCAGCTGTCGAAGTGACACCCTTGGCTACGAGCAGTACTTC. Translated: CASCRSDTLGYEQYF. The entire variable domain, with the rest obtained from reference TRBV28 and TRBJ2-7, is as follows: DVKVTQSSRYLVKRTGEKVFLECVQDMDHENMFWYRQDPGLGLRLIYFSYDVKMKEKGDIPEGYSVSREKKERFSLILESASTNQTSMYLCASCRSDTLGYEQYFGPGTRLTVT.

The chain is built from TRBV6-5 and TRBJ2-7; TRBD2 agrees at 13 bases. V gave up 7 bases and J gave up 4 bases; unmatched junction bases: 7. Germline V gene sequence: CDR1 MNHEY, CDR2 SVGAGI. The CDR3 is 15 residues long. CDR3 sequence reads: CASTYSLAGGYEQYF. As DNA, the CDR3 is TGTGCCAGCACCTACTCACTAGCGGGAGGGTACGAGCAGTACTTC.

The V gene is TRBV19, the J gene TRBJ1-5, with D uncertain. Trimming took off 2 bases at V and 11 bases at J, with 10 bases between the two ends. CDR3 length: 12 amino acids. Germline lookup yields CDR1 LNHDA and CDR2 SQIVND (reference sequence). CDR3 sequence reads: CASSIKGYAQHF. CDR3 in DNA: TGTGCCAGTAGTATAAAGGGCTATGCCCAGCATTTT.

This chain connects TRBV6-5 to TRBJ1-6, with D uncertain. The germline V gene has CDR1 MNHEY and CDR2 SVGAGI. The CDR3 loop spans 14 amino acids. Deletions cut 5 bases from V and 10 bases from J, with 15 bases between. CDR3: CASSPPGKHSPLHF. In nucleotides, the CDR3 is TGTGCCAGCAGTCCTCCGGGAAAACACTCACCCCTCCACTTT.

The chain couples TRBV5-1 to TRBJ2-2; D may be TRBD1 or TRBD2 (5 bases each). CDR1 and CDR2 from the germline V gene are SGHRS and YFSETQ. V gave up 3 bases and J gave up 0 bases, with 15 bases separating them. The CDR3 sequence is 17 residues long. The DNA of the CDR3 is TGCGCCAGCAGCTCCGGGACGGCGATCTCGAACACCGGGGAGCTGTTTTTT. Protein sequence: CASSSGTAISNTGELFF.

CDR3 sequence: CASSLSSGTGFYEQYF. The CDR3 nucleotides read TGTGCCAGCAGTTTATCCTCGGGGACAGGCTTCTACGAGCAGTACTTC. The J gene is TRBJ2-7, the V gene TRBV28; TRBD1 aligns across 8 bases. The V segment lost 1 base and the J segment 3 bases; nucleotides outside the gene matches: 8. CDR3 length: 16 amino acids. CDR1 MDHEN and CDR2 SYDVKM come from the germline V gene. Drawing the rest from reference TRBV28 and TRBJ2-7, the complete variable domain is DVKVTQSSRYLVKRTGEKVFLECVQDMDHENMFWYRQDPGLGLRLIYFSYDVKMKEKGDIPEGYSVSREKKERFSLILESASTNQTSMYLCASSLSSGTGFYEQYFGPGTRLTVT.

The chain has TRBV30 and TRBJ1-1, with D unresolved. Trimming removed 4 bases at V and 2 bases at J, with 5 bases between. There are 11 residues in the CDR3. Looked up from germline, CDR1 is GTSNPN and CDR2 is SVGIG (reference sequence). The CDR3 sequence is CAWKQNTEAFF. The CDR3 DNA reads TGTGCCTGGAAGCAAAACACTGAAGCTTTCTTT.